This T cell receptor beta chain was documented in a study of blood T cell repertoires in COVID-19. Study-level information: Spain, Italy and the United States supplied samples that represented acute and convalescent COVID-19.

The CDR3 covers 16 residues. With 2 bases removed from V and 8 bases from J, the gap between germline ends came to 19 bases. Germline V gene sequence: CDR1 LGHNA, CDR2 YSLEER. Per the authors' pipeline: Reference gene primer amplification yielded estimated nucleated cell counts. This table comes from immunoSEQ multiplex PCR, and its TCRdb copy is limited to in-frame clones, with some not included. Clone size and the V and J calls come from that table; the DNA yielded D and trimming. Among 130,000 to 150,000 clones listed, roughly 80% were seen once. The receptor comes from a human donor in a cohort sampled during active COVID-19. Material: peripheral blood. The chain combines TRBV4-3 with TRBJ2-1; D possibly corresponds to TRBD2 (6 bases). The CDR3 DNA reads TGCGCCAGCAGCCAAAACCCGGGACTGTGGGGCGATGAGCAGTTCTTC. This gives the protein CASSQNPGLWGDEQFF.